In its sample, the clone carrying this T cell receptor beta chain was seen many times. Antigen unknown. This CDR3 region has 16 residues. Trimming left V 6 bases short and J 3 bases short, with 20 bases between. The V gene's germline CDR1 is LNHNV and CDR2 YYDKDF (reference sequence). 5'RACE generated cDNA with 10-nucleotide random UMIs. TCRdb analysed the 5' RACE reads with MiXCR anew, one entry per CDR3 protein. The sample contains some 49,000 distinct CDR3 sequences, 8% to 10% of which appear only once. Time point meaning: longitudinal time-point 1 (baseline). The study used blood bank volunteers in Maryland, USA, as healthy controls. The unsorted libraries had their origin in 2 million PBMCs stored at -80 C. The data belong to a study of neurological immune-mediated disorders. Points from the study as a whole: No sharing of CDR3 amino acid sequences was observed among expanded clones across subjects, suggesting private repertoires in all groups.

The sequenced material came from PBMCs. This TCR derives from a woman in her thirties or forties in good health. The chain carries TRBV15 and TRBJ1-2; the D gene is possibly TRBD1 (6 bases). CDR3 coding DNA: TGTGCCACCAGTCGGACCGGGGACAACCGGGACTATGGCTACACCTTC. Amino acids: CATSRTGDNRDYGYTF.